This T cell receptor beta chain was observed in a study of blood T cell repertoires in COVID-19. Study details: Whether acute or convalescent, the COVID-19 samples came from the United States, Italy and Spain. T cells, B-cell-depleted T cells, or PBMCs supplied cDNA or gDNA.

The Seattle site enrolled patients during active infection and followed them longitudinally. In the authors' workflow: Amplification from reference gene primers served as the basis for estimated nucleated cell counts. TCRdb keeps only in-frame clones here, not all; method: immunoSEQ multiplex PCR. V and J calls and clone size are copied from that table; D and trimming were computed from the DNA. The profile shows about 190,000 clones, 80% to 85% of them singletons. The material sequenced was peripheral blood. The receptor was derived from a woman at least 80 years old with COVID-19, enrolled during active disease.

For the CDR3, the DNA is TGTGCTAGTGCCTGGGGCTCATGGCTAGATACGCAGTATTTT. It specifies CASAWGSWLDTQYF. The genes are TRBV12-5 and TRBJ2-3, with D possibly matching TRBD1 (5 bases). Trimming removed 7 bases from V and 5 bases from J, with 16 bases in between. This CDR3 has 14 amino acids. Germline CDR1 and CDR2: LGHNT and FRNRAP.